This T cell receptor beta chain was recorded in a study of blood T cell repertoires in COVID-19. Study overall: Italy, Spain and the United States were the sources of the convalescent and acute COVID-19 samples.

Participants came from about 23 US areas, aged about 18 to 95 years. TCRdb's table, derived via immunoSEQ multiplex PCR, lists solely in-frame clones and lacks some. The repertoire holds fewer than 300,000 clones, with 80% to 95% as singletons. A few counts support this clone. Trimming left V 6 bases short and J 8 bases short, with 13 bases between. The CDR3 is 12 residues long. Per germline, CDR1 MNHEY and CDR2 SVGAGI. The sequenced sample was PBMCs or T cells enriched from blood (not recorded which). The rearrangement joins TRBV6-5 to TRBJ1-2; no reliable D call. This sequence was found in a woman aged 25 to 45 who had recovered from COVID-19. The CDR3 DNA follows: TGTGCCAGCAGCAGGCCCATGATCGGCTACACCTTC. It codes for CASSRPMIGYTF.